This T cell receptor beta chain was sequenced during a study of T cell repertoires in cytomegalovirus infection. The wider study: Public TCR beta signatures marked donors with CMV infection and the matching HLA.

From the reads, TCRdb called clonotypes with MiXCR, one entry per CDR3 protein. The sample shows approximately 500,000 distinct CDR3 sequences, 15% to 20% of them seen only once. CDR1 is MNHEY, CDR2 SMNVEV, per germline (reference sequence). The V gene lost 3 bases and the J gene lost 7 bases, with 11 bases spanning the gap. This CDR3 has 13 residues. A remark on this clonotype: Its specificity is not known.

Findings of the study overall: In two of eight donors, the top clonotype was HLA-C-restricted CMV-specific. Adding up the frequency of public TCR beta families identified people who carried CMV plus the relevant HLA.

The sequence came from a human donor in good health (CMV status not recorded). Some clones in this sample may be carry-over from other donors' samples. Source material: CD8+ T cells from PBMCs. The chain combines TRBV27 with TRBJ2-3, with TRBD2 as a possible D gene (6 bases). For the CDR3, the DNA is TGTGCCAGCAGTTTTGGGGGAGGACATACGCAGTATTTT. Residues: CASSFGGGHTQYF.